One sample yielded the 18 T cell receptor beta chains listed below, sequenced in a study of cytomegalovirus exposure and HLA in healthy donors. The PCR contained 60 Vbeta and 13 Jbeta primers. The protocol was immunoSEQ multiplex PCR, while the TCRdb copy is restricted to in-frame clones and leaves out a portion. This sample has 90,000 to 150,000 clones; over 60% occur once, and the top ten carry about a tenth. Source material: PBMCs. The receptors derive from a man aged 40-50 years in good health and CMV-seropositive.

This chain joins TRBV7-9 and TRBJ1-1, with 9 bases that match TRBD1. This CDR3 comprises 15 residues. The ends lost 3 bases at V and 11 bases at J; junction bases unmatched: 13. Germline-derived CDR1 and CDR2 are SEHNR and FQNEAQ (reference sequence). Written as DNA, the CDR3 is TGTGCCAGCAGCTTGGGGCCGGGACAGGGAGGTGTTGCTTTCTTT. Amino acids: CASSLGPGQGGVAFF.

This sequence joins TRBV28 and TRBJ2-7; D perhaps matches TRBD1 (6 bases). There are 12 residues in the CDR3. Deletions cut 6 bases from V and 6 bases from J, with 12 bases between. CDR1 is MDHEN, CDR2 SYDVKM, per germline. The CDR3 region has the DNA TGTGCCAGCAGCTTCACAGGGTTCGAGCAGTACTTC. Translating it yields CASSFTGFEQYF.

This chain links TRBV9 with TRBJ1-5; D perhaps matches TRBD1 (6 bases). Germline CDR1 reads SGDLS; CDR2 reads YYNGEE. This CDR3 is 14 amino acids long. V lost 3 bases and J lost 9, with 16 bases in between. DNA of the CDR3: TGTGCCAGCAGCGCCTACGGGGGGCAATCGCCCCAGCATTTT. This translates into CASSAYGGQSPQHF.

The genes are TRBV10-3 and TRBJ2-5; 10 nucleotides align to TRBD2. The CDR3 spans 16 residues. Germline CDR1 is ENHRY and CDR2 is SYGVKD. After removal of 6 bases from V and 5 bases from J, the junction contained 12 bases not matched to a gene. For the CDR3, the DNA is TGTGCCATCAGGGCTCCCCCTAGCGGGGGCTGGGAGACCCAGTACTTC. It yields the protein CAIRAPPSGGWETQYF.

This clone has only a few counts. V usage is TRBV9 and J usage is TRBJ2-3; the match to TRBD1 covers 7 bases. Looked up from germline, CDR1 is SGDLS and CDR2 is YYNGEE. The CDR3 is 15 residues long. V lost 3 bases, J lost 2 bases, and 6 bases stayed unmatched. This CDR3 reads CASSGSGTDTDTQYF. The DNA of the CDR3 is TGTGCCAGCAGCGGATCCGGGACAGACACAGATACGCAGTATTTT. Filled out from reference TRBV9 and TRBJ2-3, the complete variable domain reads DSGVTQTPKHLITATGQRVTLRCSPRSGDLSVYWYQQSLDQGLQFLIQYYNGEERAKGNILERFSAQQFPDLHSELNLSSLELGDSALYFCASSGSGTDTDTQYFGPGTRLTVL.

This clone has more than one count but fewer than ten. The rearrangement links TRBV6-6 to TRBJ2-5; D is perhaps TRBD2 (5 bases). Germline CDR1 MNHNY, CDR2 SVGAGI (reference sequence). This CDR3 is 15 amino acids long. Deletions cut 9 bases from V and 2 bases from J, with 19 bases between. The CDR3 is CASSKGRGEQETQYF. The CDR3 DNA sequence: TGTGCCAGTTCGAAGGGCCGGGGAGAACAAGAGACCCAGTACTTC.

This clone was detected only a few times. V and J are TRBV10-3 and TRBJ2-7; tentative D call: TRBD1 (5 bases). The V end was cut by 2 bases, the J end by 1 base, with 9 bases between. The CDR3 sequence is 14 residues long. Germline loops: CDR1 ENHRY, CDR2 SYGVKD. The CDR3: CAISERGDSYEQYF. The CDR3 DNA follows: TGTGCCATCAGTGAGAGGGGCGATTCCTACGAGCAGTACTTC.

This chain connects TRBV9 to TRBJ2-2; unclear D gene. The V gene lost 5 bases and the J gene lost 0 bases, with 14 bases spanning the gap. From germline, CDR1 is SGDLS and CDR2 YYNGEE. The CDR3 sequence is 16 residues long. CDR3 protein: CASSAPKSSNTGELFF. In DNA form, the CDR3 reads TGTGCCAGCAGTGCCCCTAAGTCATCGAACACCGGGGAGCTGTTTTTT.

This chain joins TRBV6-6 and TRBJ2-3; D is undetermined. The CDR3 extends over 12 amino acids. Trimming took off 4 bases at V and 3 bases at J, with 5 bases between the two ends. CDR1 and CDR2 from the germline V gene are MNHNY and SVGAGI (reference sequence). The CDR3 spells CASSSQTDTQYF. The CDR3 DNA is TGTGCCAGCAGTTCACAGACAGATACGCAGTATTTT.

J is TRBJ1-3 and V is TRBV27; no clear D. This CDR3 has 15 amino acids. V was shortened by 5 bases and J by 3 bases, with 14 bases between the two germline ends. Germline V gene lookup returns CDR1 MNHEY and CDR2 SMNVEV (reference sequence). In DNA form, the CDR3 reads TGTGCCAGCAGTCCACGCCCAGGAGGTGGAAACACCATATATTTT. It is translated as CASSPRPGGGNTIYF.

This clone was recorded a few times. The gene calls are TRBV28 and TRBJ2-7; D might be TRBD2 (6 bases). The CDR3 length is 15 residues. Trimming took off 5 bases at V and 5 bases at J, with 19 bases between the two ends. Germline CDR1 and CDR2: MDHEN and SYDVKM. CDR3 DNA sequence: TGTGCCAGCAGTCCCTCACGGGGACTCCTGGACGAGCAGTACTTC. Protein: CASSPSRGLLDEQYF.

DNA for the CDR3: TGTGCCAGCAGCGTAGAACTGCGGGGGGGCTCCTACAATGAGCAGTTCTTC. Translated: CASSVELRGGSYNEQFF. V usage is TRBV9 and J usage is TRBJ2-1; 9 bases map to TRBD2. Germline CDR1 and CDR2: SGDLS and YYNGEE. The V and J ends lost 0 bases and 0 bases, in that order; junction bases with no gene match: 4. The CDR3 runs to 17 residues.

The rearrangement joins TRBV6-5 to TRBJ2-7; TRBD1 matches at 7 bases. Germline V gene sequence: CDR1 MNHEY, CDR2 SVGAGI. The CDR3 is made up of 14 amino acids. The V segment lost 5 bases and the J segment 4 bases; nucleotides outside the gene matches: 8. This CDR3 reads CASSNPGTVYEQYF. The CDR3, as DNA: TGTGCCAGCAGTAATCCCGGGACAGTATACGAGCAGTACTTC.

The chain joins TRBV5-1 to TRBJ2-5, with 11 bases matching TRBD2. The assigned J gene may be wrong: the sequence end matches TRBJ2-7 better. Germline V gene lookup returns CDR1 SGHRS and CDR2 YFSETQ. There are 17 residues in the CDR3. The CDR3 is CASSLVTSGIFSYEQYF. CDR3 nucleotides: TGCGCCAGCAGCTTGGTGACTAGCGGGATCTTCTCCTACGAGCAGTACTTC.

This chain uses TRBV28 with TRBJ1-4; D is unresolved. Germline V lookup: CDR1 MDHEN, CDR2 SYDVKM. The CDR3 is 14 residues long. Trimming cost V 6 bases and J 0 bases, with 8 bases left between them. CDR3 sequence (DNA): TGTGCCAGCAGACGAGTTGCAACTAATGAAAAACTGTTTTTT. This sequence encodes CASRRVATNEKLFF.

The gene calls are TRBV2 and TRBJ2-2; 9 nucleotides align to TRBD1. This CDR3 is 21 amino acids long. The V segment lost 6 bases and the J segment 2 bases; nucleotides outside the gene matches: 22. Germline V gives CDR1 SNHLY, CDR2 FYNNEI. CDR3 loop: CASRPYRDRVIKFINTGELFF. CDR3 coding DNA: TGTGCCAGCAGACCTTACCGGGACAGGGTGATCAAATTCATAAACACCGGGGAGCTGTTTTTT.

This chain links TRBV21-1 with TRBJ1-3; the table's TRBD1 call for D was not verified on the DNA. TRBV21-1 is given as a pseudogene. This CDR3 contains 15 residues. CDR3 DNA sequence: TGTGCCAGCAGCAGGAAGGACATTAAAGGGGACACCATATATTTT. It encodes CASSRKDIKGDTIYF.

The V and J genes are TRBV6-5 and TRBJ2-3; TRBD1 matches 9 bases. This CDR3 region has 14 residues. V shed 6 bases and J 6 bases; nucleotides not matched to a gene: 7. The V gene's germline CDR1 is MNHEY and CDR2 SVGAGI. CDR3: CASSRDRDSDTQYF. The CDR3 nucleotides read TGTGCCAGCAGCCGGGACAGGGATTCCGATACGCAGTATTTT.